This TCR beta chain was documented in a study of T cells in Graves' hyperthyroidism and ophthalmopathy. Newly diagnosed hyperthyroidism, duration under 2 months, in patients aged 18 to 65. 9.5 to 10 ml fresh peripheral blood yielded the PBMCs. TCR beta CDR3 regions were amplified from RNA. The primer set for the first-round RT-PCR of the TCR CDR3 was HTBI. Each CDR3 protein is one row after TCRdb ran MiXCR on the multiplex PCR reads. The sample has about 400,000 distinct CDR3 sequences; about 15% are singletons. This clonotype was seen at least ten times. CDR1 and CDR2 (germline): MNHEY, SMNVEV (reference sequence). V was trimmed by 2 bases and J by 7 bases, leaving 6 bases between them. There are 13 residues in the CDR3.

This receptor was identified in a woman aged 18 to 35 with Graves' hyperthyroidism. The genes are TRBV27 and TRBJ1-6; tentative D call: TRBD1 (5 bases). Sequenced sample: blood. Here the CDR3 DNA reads TGTGCCAGCAGTTTAAAGGGGAATTCACCCCTCCACTTT. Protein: CASSLKGNSPLHF.